This T cell receptor beta chain was observed in a study of shared clonotypes between healthy human individuals. Study results and limitations: Clonotypes shared by all four donors outscored non-shared clonotypes in generation probability. Larger richness was generally estimated for naive than memory subsets.

Genomic DNA (from each subset) was split evenly across several immunoSEQ plates. TCRdb keeps only in-frame clones here, not all; method: immunoSEQ multiplex PCR. Counted here are about 2.5 million clones, under 95% occurring once; the ten biggest clones make up around 0.4%. Concerning this clone itself: Its antigen remains unknown.

Germline CDR1 reads LGHNA; CDR2 reads YNFKEQ. The germline V and J ends were trimmed by 4 bases and 7 bases, with 20 bases remaining between them. The CDR3 loop spans 17 amino acids. This TCR came from a man between 18 and 29 years old in good health. Some clones in this sample may be carry-over from other donors' samples. J is TRBJ1-6 and V is TRBV4-2; D is ambiguous. The sequencing input was naive CD4+ T cells from PBMCs. Subset described: CD45RA+ positively selected. The CDR3 DNA reads TGTGCCAGCAGCCCAGTCTACCTACCCGCGGGGAATTCACCCCTCCACTTT. Translated, it gives CASSPVYLPAGNSPLHF.